This TCR beta chain was sequenced for a study of CD8 T cells in ankylosing spondylitis. The trim removed 8 bases at V and 2 bases at J, leaving 9 bases unmatched. This CDR3 region has 15 residues. As the method for making TCR beta libraries, quantitative 5'-RACE with molecular barcodes was used. TCRdb re-called the 5' RACE reads through MiXCR, storing one row per CDR3 protein. This sample has nearly 250,000 distinct CDR3 sequences, with 32% found just once. Study conclusions and caveats: Peripheral blood samples showed relatively rare disease-linked clones, and these clones were CD8+. Disease-linked clones reportedly concentrated significantly in matched ankylosing spondylitis synovial fluid.

About this clonotype: Its antigen is as yet unknown.

The chain uses TRBV12-3 or TRBV12-4 and TRBJ2-1, with 7 bases aligning to TRBD2. This TCR derives from a male donor with ankylosing spondylitis or in good health (not recorded which). The sequencing sample was made of blood, either unsorted or a sorted T cell fraction (not recorded which). The CDR3 protein is CASATGTTPYNEQFF. The DNA for the CDR3 is TGTGCCAGCGCTACCGGGACTACCCCCTACAATGAGCAGTTCTTC.